This T cell receptor beta chain derives from a study of vaccination effects on CD4 cells after COVID-19. Study-level results: Healthy vaccinees showed cross-reactivity with common cold coronaviruses in only 1 of 255 vaccine-induced clones. Late after vaccination, infection- and vaccine-induced clones showed marked clonal contraction.

Generated by immunoSEQ multiplex PCR, the TCRdb table keeps only in-frame clones and is missing some. The sample lists about 45,000 clones, around three quarters occurring once. The ends were cut back, 8 bases at V and 5 bases at J, with 16 bases in the middle. The germline V gene has CDR1 MNHEY and CDR2 SVGAGI. There are 14 residues in the CDR3. Before sequencing took place, the ViraFEST assay used viral peptide pools to expand antigen-specific CD4+ T cells. Culturing for 9 to 10 days preceded CD4+ T cell isolation. Vaccine recipients had no previous SARS-CoV-2 infection; their nucleocapsid antibodies were negative. Cultures of over 1.5 million PBMC per well contained roughly 9.4 IU/ml IL-2 plus 10 ug/ml peptides. A half-medium replacement with IL-2 medium was carried out on days 3 and 7. To note about this clone: Its target is not known.

The sample here was CD4+ T cells from PBMCs cultured with SARS-CoV-2 spike peptides, taken before COVID-19 vaccination. This chain joins TRBV6-5 and TRBJ1-5, with D possibly TRBD1 on 6 matching bases. The source of this sequence is a human donor who received a COVID-19 vaccine. DNA for the CDR3: TGTGCCAGCGGAGGCCGGGACACCTATCAGCCCCAGCATTTT. Protein: CASGGRDTYQPQHF.